This T cell receptor (beta chain) was identified during a study of blood T cell repertoires in COVID-19. Study-level background: Sites in the United States, Italy and Spain provided acute and convalescent COVID-19 samples. PBMCs, B-cell-depleted T cells, or T cells were the source of the cDNA or gDNA that made up the material.

Original processing notes: The authors estimated nucleated cell counts from reference gene primer amplification. Sequencing was performed with immunoSEQ multiplex PCR; in TCRdb, only in-frame clones are kept and a portion is missing. For V, J and clone size, that table is used; D and trimming come from the DNA. Among about 180,000 clones, 65% to 90% were seen once, and the ten largest hold over 7%. Germline CDR1 SEHNR, CDR2 FQNEAQ (reference sequence). V lost 2 bases to trimming and J lost 3 bases, with 10 bases between them. The CDR3 has 14 residues. The sequence was obtained from a man between 50 and 59 years old with active or convalescent COVID-19. The sequencing sample was made of peripheral blood. The chain recombines TRBV7-9 with TRBJ1-1; D gene ambiguous. CDR3 nucleotide sequence: TGTGCCAGCAGCTTAAGTTGGCAGGACACTGAAGCTTTCTTT. Residues: CASSLSWQDTEAFF.